Listed here is a single T cell receptor beta chain. CDR3 length equals 13 residues. J gave up 4 bases and V 8 bases, and 7 bases lay outside the gene matches. The sample is drawn from a study of blood T cell repertoires in COVID-19. The repertoire was sequenced with immunoSEQ multiplex PCR; TCRdb's copy has only in-frame clones and lacks some. The sample holds some 47,000 clones; around 86% are singletons and the top ten take approximately 2%. This TCR came from an older woman with acute or convalescent COVID-19. Sequencing was performed on peripheral blood. The chain uses TRBV12-3 or TRBV12-4 and TRBJ1-2; 7 nucleotides match TRBD1. CDR3 loop: CASHLQGSYGYTF. In DNA form, the CDR3 reads TGTGCCAGCCACCTACAGGGGTCCTATGGCTACACCTTC.